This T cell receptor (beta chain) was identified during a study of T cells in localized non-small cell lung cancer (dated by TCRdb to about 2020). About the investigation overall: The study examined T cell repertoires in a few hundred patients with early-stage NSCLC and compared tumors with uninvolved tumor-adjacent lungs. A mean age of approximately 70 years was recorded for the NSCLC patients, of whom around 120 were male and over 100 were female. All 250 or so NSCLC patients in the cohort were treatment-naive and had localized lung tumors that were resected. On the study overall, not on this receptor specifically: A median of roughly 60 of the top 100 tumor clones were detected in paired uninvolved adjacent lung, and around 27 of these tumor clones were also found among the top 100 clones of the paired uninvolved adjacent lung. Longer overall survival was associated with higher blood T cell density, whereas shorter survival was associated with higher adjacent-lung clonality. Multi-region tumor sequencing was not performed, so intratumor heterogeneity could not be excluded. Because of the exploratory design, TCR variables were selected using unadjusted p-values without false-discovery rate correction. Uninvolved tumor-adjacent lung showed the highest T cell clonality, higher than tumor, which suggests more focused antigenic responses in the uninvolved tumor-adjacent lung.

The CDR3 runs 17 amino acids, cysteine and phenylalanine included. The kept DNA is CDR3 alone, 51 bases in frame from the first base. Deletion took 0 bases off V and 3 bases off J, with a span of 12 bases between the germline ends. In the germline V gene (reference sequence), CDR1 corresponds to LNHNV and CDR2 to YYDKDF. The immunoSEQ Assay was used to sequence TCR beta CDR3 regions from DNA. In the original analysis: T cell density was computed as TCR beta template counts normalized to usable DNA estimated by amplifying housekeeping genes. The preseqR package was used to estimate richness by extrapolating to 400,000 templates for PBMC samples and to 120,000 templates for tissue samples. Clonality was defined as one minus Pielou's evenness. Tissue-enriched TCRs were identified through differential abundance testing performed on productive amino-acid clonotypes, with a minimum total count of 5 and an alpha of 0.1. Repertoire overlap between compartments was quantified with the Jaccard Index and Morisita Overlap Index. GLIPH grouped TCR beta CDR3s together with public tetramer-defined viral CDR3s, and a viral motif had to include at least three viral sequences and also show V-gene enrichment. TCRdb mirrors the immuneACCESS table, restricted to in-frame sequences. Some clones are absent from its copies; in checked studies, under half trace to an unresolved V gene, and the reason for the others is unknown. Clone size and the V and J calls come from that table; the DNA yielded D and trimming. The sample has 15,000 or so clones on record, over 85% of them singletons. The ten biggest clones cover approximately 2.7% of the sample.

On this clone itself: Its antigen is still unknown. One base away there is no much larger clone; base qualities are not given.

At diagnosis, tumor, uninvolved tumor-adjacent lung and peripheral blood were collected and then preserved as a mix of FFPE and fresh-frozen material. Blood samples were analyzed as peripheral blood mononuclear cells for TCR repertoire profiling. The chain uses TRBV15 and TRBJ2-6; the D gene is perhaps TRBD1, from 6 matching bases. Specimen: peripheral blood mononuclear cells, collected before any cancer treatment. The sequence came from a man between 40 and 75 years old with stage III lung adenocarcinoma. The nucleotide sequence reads TGTGCCACCAGCAGAGAACAGGGAAGCTTTGGGGCCAACGTCCTGACTTTC. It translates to CATSREQGSFGANVLTF.